This T cell receptor (beta chain) was obtained from a study of blood T cell repertoires in COVID-19. In the study overall: Acute-phase and convalescent COVID-19 samples originated in the United States, Italy and Spain. PBMCs, B-cell-depleted T cells, or T cells were the source of the cDNA or gDNA that made up the material.

Deletions cut 0 bases from V and 0 bases from J, with 8 bases between. Germline assignment: CDR1 LNHNV and CDR2 YYDKDF (reference sequence). CDR3 length equals 16 residues. As handled by the study authors: Estimated nucleated cell counts came from reference gene primer amplification. Produced via immunoSEQ multiplex PCR; TCRdb's table is partial and in-frame only. The V and J calls and clone size are taken from that table; D and trimming were inferred from the DNA. The repertoire consists of roughly 99,000 clones, with 79% occurring once and the leading ten covering roughly 20%. Sequencing used peripheral blood. The chain employs TRBV15 and TRBJ1-4; D is uncertain. This receptor was obtained from an elderly woman with active or convalescent COVID-19. CDR3 DNA sequence: TGTGCCACCAGCAGAGATTGGCAGGCAACTAATGAAAAACTGTTTTTT. It yields the protein CATSRDWQATNEKLFF.